The entry that follows covers one T cell receptor (beta chain) sequence. These data are taken from a study of blood T cell repertoires in COVID-19. Study-wide context: Sources were T cells, B-cell-depleted T cells, or PBMCs; the material itself was cDNA or gDNA.

The CDR3 has 15 amino acids. V was cut by 11 bases and J by 2 bases, with 19 bases left in between. Germline CDR1 reads SEHNR; CDR2 reads FQNEAQ (reference sequence). The method was immunoSEQ multiplex PCR; TCRdb's version includes in-frame clones alone and lacks a portion of them. This repertoire shows tens of thousands of clones, 87% found once; its top ten account for roughly 7%. The chain couples TRBV7-9 to TRBJ2-1; the D gene is possibly TRBD2 (6 bases). Input material: peripheral blood. This receptor was identified in a man in his fifties with active COVID-19. The CDR3 DNA follows: TGTGCCGGAGACCTAGGAGGGATGCCCTACAATGAGCAGTTCTTC. Translated, it gives CAGDLGGMPYNEQFF.